The clone carrying this T cell receptor (beta chain) has just a few counts. The target antigen is unknown. Via MiXCR, TCRdb re-called the RACE reads, giving one row per CDR3 protein. The table includes roughly 64,000 distinct CDR3 sequences, approximately 11% detected once. Described time point: patch test 3, about 24 weeks after DPC sensitization. Indicated treatment: therapeutic diphenylcyclopropenone sensitization with weekly scalp DPC. These data are taken from a study of human T cells and chemical hapten exposure. CDR1 is KGHSY, CDR2 FQNENV, per germline. Deletions cut 2 bases from V and 6 bases from J, with 17 bases between. This CDR3 contains 16 residues. Study-wide results and caveats: Clustering by CDR3 similarity yielded significantly more large clusters from expanded TCRs than controls.

This sequence originates from a woman aged 25 to 39 with alopecia areata. Some clones in this sample may be carry-over from other donors' samples. V gene TRBV16 combines with J gene TRBJ1-5, with D perhaps matching TRBD1 (5 bases). Specimen: whole blood, collected in connection with sensitization to the hapten diphenylcyclopropenone (DPC). CDR3 coding DNA: TGTGCCAGCAGCCAAGTCAGACAGTCAAGAAGTCAGCCCCAGCATTTT. This gives the protein CASSQVRQSRSQPQHF. Full variable domain (outside the CDR3, taken from reference TRBV16 and TRBJ1-5): GEEVAQTPKHLVRGEGQKAKLYCAPIKGHSYVFWYQQVLKNEFKFLISFQNENVFDETGMPKERFSAKCLPNSPCSLEIQATKLEDSAVYFCASSQVRQSRSQPQHFGDGTRLSIL.